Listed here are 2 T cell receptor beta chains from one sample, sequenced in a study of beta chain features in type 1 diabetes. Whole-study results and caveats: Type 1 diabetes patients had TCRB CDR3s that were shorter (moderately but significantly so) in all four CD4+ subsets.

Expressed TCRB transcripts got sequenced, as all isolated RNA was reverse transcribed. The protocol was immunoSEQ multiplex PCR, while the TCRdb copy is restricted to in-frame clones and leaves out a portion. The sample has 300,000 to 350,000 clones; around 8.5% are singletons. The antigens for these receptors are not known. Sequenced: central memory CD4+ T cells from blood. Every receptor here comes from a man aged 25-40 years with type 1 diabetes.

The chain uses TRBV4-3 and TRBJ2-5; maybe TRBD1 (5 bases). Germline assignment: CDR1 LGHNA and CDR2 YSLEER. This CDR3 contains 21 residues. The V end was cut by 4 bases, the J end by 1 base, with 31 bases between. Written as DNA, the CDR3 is TGCGCCAGCAGCCTACATCTCAAGGGGCGCGGTACAGCACAGGCCCAAGAGACCCAGTACTTC. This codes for CASSLHLKGRGTAQAQETQYF.

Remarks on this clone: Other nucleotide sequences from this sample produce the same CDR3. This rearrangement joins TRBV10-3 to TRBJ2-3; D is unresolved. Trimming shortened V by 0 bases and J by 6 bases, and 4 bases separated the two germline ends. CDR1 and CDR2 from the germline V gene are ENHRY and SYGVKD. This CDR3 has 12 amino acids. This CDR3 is CAISESTDTQYF. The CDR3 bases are TGTGCCATCAGTGAGTCGACGGATACGCAGTATTTT.